These 22 T cell receptor beta chains came from one sample sequenced in a study of early T cells in non-severe SARS-CoV-2 infection. Via MiXCR, TCRdb re-called the 5' RACE reads, giving one row per CDR3 protein. This table holds around 70,000 distinct CDR3 sequences, over 9% found once. Sequencing was performed on whole blood. The receptors here all came from an adult who was a healthcare worker with PCR-confirmed SARS-CoV-2 infection or an uninfected control (not recorded which).

The gene calls are TRBV20-1 and TRBJ2-4; D may be TRBD2 (5 bases). The CDR3 totals 13 residues. Germline CDR1 DFQATT, CDR2 SNEGSKA (reference sequence). Trimming cost V 0 bases and J 8 bases, with 11 bases left between them. CDR3 bases: TGCAGTGCTAGAGATCCCAACGGGGACATTCAGTACTTC. It yields the protein CSARDPNGDIQYF.

This clonotype was found many times. The rearrangement uses TRBV28 and TRBJ2-1; a weak D match, TRBD1 (6 bases). CDR3 length: 15 amino acids. Germline V gene data show CDR1 as MDHEN and CDR2 as SYDVKM. Trimming cost V 6 bases and J 8 bases, with 20 bases left between them. The CDR3 loop reads CASRARGTLTDEQFF. The CDR3 bases are TGTGCCAGCAGGGCCAGGGGAACCCTTACAGATGAGCAGTTCTTC.

This clonotype has ten or more counts. The V and J genes are TRBV29-1 and TRBJ2-7; D perhaps matches TRBD1 (5 bases). V was trimmed by 6 bases and J by 4 bases, leaving 13 bases between them. Per the germline V gene, CDR1 is SQVTM and CDR2 is ANQGSEA. This CDR3 is built from 12 residues. The DNA for the CDR3 is TGCAGCGTGTTAGGCCAGGGTTACGAGCAGTACTTC. Residues: CSVLGQGYEQYF.

The DNA for the CDR3 is TGTGCCAGCAGCCGCCAGGGAGGGTTGAACGAGCAGTACTTC. As protein: CASSRQGGLNEQYF. The chain has TRBV28 and TRBJ2-7; 7 nucleotides line up with TRBD2. Trimming removed 6 bases from V and 5 bases from J; junction bases left unmatched: 10. Germline V gives CDR1 MDHEN, CDR2 SYDVKM. The CDR3 runs to 14 residues.

This clonotype was seen repeatedly, ten times or more. The chain combines TRBV5-1 with TRBJ1-1; the D is unclear. The V end was cut by 1 base, the J end by 0 bases, with 25 bases between. Germline-derived CDR1 and CDR2 are SGHRS and YFSETQ. This CDR3 has 20 residues. Here the CDR3 reads CASSLLAPGPTKSMNTEAFF. The CDR3 DNA sequence: TGCGCCAGCAGCTTGTTGGCGCCCGGCCCTACCAAATCGATGAACACTGAAGCTTTCTTT.

This clonotype was seen just once. V and J are TRBV29-1 and TRBJ2-3, with 8 nucleotides matching TRBD1. This CDR3 has 14 residues. The germline CDR1 and CDR2 sequences are SQVTM and ANQGSEA. The ends lost 4 bases at V and 0 bases at J; junction bases unmatched: 3. CDR3 loop: CSVGGQGSTDTQYF. CDR3 in DNA: TGCAGCGTTGGAGGACAGGGAAGCACAGATACGCAGTATTTT.

In its sample, this clonotype was seen a few times. The rearrangement joins TRBV15 to TRBJ2-3, with D tentatively TRBD2 (6 bases). The V and J ends lost 0 bases and 2 bases respectively, with 12 bases between them. The CDR3 contains 16 residues. Per the germline V gene, CDR1 is LNHNV and CDR2 is YYDKDF (reference sequence). DNA for the CDR3: TGTGCCACCAGCAGAGATCCGGGGAGGACCACAGATACGCAGTATTTT. It yields the protein CATSRDPGRTTDTQYF.

Of note for this clonotype: At one of its ends the junction is not consistent with the germline gene, which may arise from a read error. V is TRBV2 and J is TRBJ2-7; D uncertain. Germline V gene data show CDR1 as SNHLY and CDR2 as FYNNEI. The CDR3 consists of 12 residues. The CDR3 here is CASSVYPAPPVF. In nucleotides, the CDR3 is TGTGCCAGCAGTGTGTATCCGGCCCCCCCGGTCTTC. The full variable domain, its missing parts supplied by reference TRBV2 and TRBJ2-7, is EPEVTQTPSHQVTQMGQEVILRCVPISNHLYFYWYRQILGQKVEFLVSFYNNEISEKSEIFDDQFSVERPDGSNFTLKIRSTKLEDSAMYFCASSVYPAPPVFGPGTRLTVT.

This clonotype has a count of ten or more. In DNA form, the CDR3 reads TGTGCCAGCAGCTCCCCCCCGGGGGTAGGCAATGAGCAGTTCTTC. As protein: CASSSPPGVGNEQFF. The chain uses TRBV28 and TRBJ2-1; perhaps TRBD2 as D (6 bases). The CDR3 length is 15 residues. Germline CDR1 MDHEN, CDR2 SYDVKM. V lost 6 bases to trimming and J lost 6 bases, with 18 bases between them. Based on the CDR3 plus reference TRBV28 and TRBJ2-1, the full variable domain is DVKVTQSSRYLVKRTGEKVFLECVQDMDHENMFWYRQDPGLGLRLIYFSYDVKMKEKGDIPEGYSVSREKKERFSLILESASTNQTSMYLCASSSPPGVGNEQFFGPGTRLTVL.

This clonotype was recorded a few times. The V call is TRBV19, the J call TRBJ2-1; no clear D. V lost 8 bases to trimming and J lost 13 bases, with 18 bases between them. This CDR3 spans 12 amino acids. The germline gives CDR1 LNHDA, CDR2 SQIVND (reference sequence). CDR3 DNA: TGTGCCAGTTCGCCAACCGGGCCCCTCCAGTTCTTC. It encodes CASSPTGPLQFF.

The chain combines TRBV28 with TRBJ2-3; D remains ambiguous. V was clipped by 10 bases and J by 0 bases, with 20 bases between them. This CDR3 region has 16 residues. Germline V gives CDR1 MDHEN, CDR2 SYDVKM. The DNA of the CDR3 is TGTGCCACCATTCCTCTCACTTTCTTTAGCACAGATACGCAGTATTTT. Translating gives CATIPLTFFSTDTQYF.

The rearrangement joins TRBV2 to TRBJ1-5; D may be TRBD1 (6 bases). In germline, CDR1 is SNHLY, CDR2 FYNNEI. Trimming pared 0 bases from V and 4 bases from J, leaving 10 bases between. The CDR3 extends over 15 amino acids. In DNA form, the CDR3 reads TGTGCCAGCAGTGAAGCCGGGGGCGATAATCAGCCCCAGCATTTT. This codes for CASSEAGGDNQPQHF. The entire variable domain, with the rest obtained from reference TRBV2 and TRBJ1-5, is as follows: EPEVTQTPSHQVTQMGQEVILRCVPISNHLYFYWYRQILGQKVEFLVSFYNNEISEKSEIFDDQFSVERPDGSNFTLKIRSTKLEDSAMYFCASSEAGGDNQPQHFGDGTRLSIL.

CDR3 bases: TGCAGTGCTAGAGACCCAGTCCAGACTCGCCACTCTGGAAACACCATATATTTT. Protein sequence: CSARDPVQTRHSGNTIYF. J is TRBJ1-3 and V is TRBV20-1; D not resolved. Looked up from germline, CDR1 is DFQATT and CDR2 is SNEGSKA (reference sequence). The V and J ends lost 0 bases and 0 bases respectively, with 18 bases between them. CDR3 length equals 18 residues.

This clonotype was observed a few times. The gene calls are TRBV11-2 and TRBJ2-1, with 8 bases lining up with TRBD2. With 4 bases clipped from V and 9 bases from J, the junction kept 14 bases outside the gene matches. The germline gives CDR1 SGHAT, CDR2 FQNNGV. CDR3 length equals 16 residues. The CDR3 coding sequence is TGTGCCAGCAGCTCAAGACTAGCGAGGGGGGAGGGTGAGCAGTTCTTC. Translating gives CASSSRLARGEGEQFF.

The table lists this clonotype with a few counts. J is TRBJ2-3 and V is TRBV7-2, with D possibly being TRBD2 (5 bases). The CDR3 runs to 16 residues. Germline V gene data show CDR1 as SGHTA and CDR2 as FQGNSA. The germline V and J ends were trimmed by 6 bases and 7 bases, with 23 bases remaining between them. This CDR3 is CASSRFFTGSGYTQYF. In DNA form, the CDR3 reads TGTGCCAGCAGTAGGTTTTTTACGGGGAGCGGTTATACGCAGTATTTT.

This clonotype was recorded many times. The chain uses TRBV10-3 and TRBJ1-5, with D maybe TRBD1 (5 bases). V lost 3 bases to trimming and J lost 3 bases, with 12 bases between them. CDR1 is ENHRY and CDR2 is SYGVKD in the germline V gene. There are 15 residues in the CDR3. The CDR3 coding sequence is TGTGCCATCAGTGACGCCACAGGTCCCAATCAGCCCCAGCATTTT. It yields the protein CAISDATGPNQPQHF.

This clonotype was detected many times. The rearrangement uses TRBV7-8 and TRBJ2-3, with a tentative D call TRBD2 (6 bases). This CDR3 is 14 amino acids long. CDR1 and CDR2 from the germline V gene are SGHVS and FQNEAQ. V shed 8 bases and J shed 6 bases, with 18 bases lying between them. As DNA, the CDR3 is TGTGCCAGCGAAGAGGGGAGCGGGTATGATACGCAGTATTTT. Translated: CASEEGSGYDTQYF.

The rearrangement joins TRBV6-2 or TRBV6-3 to TRBJ2-7; TRBD2 aligns across 9 bases. CDR3 length equals 14 residues. J was trimmed by 6 bases and V by 5 bases; bases with no gene match: 8. Germline V gives CDR1 MNHEY, CDR2 SVGEGT. CDR3 region: CASSTGTSNREQYF. Here the CDR3 DNA reads TGTGCCAGCAGTACCGGGACTAGCAACCGCGAGCAGTACTTC.

The V gene is TRBV28, the J gene TRBJ2-1, with TRBD2 identical over 9 bases. CDR1 is MDHEN and CDR2 is SYDVKM in the germline V gene. This CDR3 comprises 19 residues. The J segment lost 3 bases and the V segment lost 4 bases, leaving 16 bases of the junction unmatched. CDR3 sequence (DNA): TGTGCCAGCAGTTCCAAGACGCCGGCCCTAGCGGGGATCTACAATGAGCAGTTCTTC. This codes for CASSSKTPALAGIYNEQFF.

This clonotype was detected many times. The chain links TRBV6-1 to TRBJ1-2, with 9 bases identical to TRBD1. This CDR3 spans 15 amino acids. In germline, CDR1 is MNHNS, CDR2 SASEGT. The J segment lost 3 bases and the V segment lost 7 bases, leaving 9 bases of the junction unmatched. CDR3 in amino acids: CASNDRGGSDYGYTF. The CDR3 region has the DNA TGTGCCAGCAATGACAGGGGGGGGTCGGACTATGGCTACACCTTC.

The V gene is TRBV9, the J gene TRBJ2-7; TRBD2 aligns across 10 bases. With V trimmed by 0 bases and J by 5 bases, 8 bases remained unmatched. This CDR3 is built from 16 residues. Germline CDR1 SGDLS, CDR2 YYNGEE. The CDR3 spells CASSVVPSGSLNEQYF. As DNA, the CDR3 is TGTGCCAGCAGCGTAGTCCCTAGCGGGAGTCTCAACGAGCAGTACTTC.

This clonotype was detected ten times or more. This sequence joins TRBV10-1 and TRBJ2-7; tentatively, D is TRBD2 (6 bases). The CDR3 is made up of 15 amino acids. Germline CDR1 reads WNHNN; CDR2 reads SYGVQD (reference sequence). V was shortened by 0 bases and J by 7 bases, with 16 bases between the two germline ends. CDR3 amino acids: CASSESWRSGREQYF. The CDR3 DNA reads as TGCGCCAGCAGTGAGTCATGGCGATCGGGGAGGGAGCAGTACTTC.